Each of the 21 T cell receptor beta chains below was sequenced from the same sample in a study of T cells in localized non-small cell lung cancer. TCRdb's copy holds only in-frame clones and misses some; the assay was immunoSEQ multiplex PCR. Of under 35,000 clones detected, approximately 92% appear once; the ten largest clones hold over 3.5%. Sequenced material: peripheral blood mononuclear cells, taken before any cancer treatment. The receptors stem from a woman aged 40-70 years with stage III lung adenocarcinoma.

This clone was seen just once. This chain joins TRBV21-1 and TRBJ1-1; TRBD1, as called in the table, went unchecked against the DNA. TRBV21-1 is marked as a pseudogene. The CDR3 is 16 residues long. Here the CDR3 DNA reads TGTGCCAGCAGCAAAAAGCGGAACAGGGGACCCACTGAAGCTTTCTTT. Translating it yields CASSKKRNRGPTEAFF.

The sample holds one count of this clone. The chain uses TRBV6-6 and TRBJ1-6, with a tentative D call TRBD1 (5 bases). Germline V gene sequence: CDR1 MNHNY, CDR2 SVGAGI (reference sequence). CDR3 length: 14 residues. The V and J ends lost 2 bases and 9 bases respectively, with 11 bases between them. CDR3 sequence (DNA): TGTGCCAGCAGTTACATGGGGCGCGGTTCACCCCTCCACTTT. This encodes CASSYMGRGSPLHF.

The chain uses TRBV5-4 and TRBJ2-2; D possibly corresponds to TRBD1 (5 bases). The germline V gene encodes CDR1 SGHNT and CDR2 YYREEE (reference sequence). V shed 0 bases and J shed 0 bases, with 9 bases lying between them. The CDR3 is 16 residues long. The CDR3 DNA is TGTGCCAGCAGCTTGGGGGGCGCAGCGAACACCGGGGAGCTGTTTTTT. Residues: CASSLGGAANTGELFF.

This chain joins TRBV19 and TRBJ1-5, with 12 bases that match TRBD1. The length of the CDR3 is 15 residues. Germline CDR1 reads LNHDA; CDR2 reads SQIVND (reference sequence). J lost 5 bases, V lost 7 bases, and 6 bases had no gene match. CDR3 in amino acids: CASNLGQGAYQPQHF. DNA for the CDR3: TGTGCCAGTAACCTGGGACAGGGGGCATATCAGCCCCAGCATTTT.

In DNA, the CDR3 is TGTGCCAGCAGCCCAGAGCGGTTGAGCTCCTACGAGCAGTACTTC. Its translation: CASSPERLSSYEQYF. The chain joins TRBV7-9 to TRBJ2-7; D possibly corresponds to TRBD2 (5 bases). Deletions cut 5 bases from V and 0 bases from J, with 14 bases between. Germline CDR1 SEHNR, CDR2 FQNEAQ (reference sequence). The CDR3 is 15 residues long.

This chain links TRBV7-2 with TRBJ1-3, with a tentative D call TRBD1 (5 bases). Between the trimmed V and J ends, which lost 3 bases and 2 bases, there was a span of 11 bases. This CDR3 contains 15 residues. CDR1 SGHTA and CDR2 FQGNSA come from the germline V gene. The CDR3 bases are TGTGCCAGCAGCTTCCAGGGTTTCCCTGGAAACACCATATATTTT. Translation gives CASSFQGFPGNTIYF.

The chain joins TRBV19 to TRBJ2-2; TRBD1 aligns across 10 bases. V lost 5 bases to trimming and J lost 5 bases; unmatched junction nucleotides: 5. CDR3 size: 15 residues. The germline V gene has CDR1 LNHDA and CDR2 SQIVND (reference sequence). The CDR3 protein is CASSPGTGATGELFF. CDR3 nucleotides: TGTGCCAGTAGTCCCGGGACAGGGGCAACCGGGGAGCTGTTTTTT.

The J gene is TRBJ2-7, the V gene TRBV19; unclear D gene. The CDR3 loop spans 12 amino acids. V lost 2 bases to trimming and J lost 3 bases, with 5 bases between them. Germline CDR1 LNHDA, CDR2 SQIVND (reference sequence). The CDR3 spells CASSINGYEQYF. In DNA, the CDR3 is TGTGCCAGTAGTATAAACGGCTACGAGCAGTACTTC.

This chain uses TRBV18 with TRBJ2-1; D is undetermined. V was pared by 2 bases and J by 6 bases, with 8 bases between. The CDR3 is made up of 13 amino acids. Germline V lookup: CDR1 KGHSH, CDR2 LQKENI. The CDR3: CASSPDGSNEQFF. DNA of the CDR3: TGTGCCAGCTCACCAGATGGATCCAATGAGCAGTTCTTC.

The chain is built from TRBV11-2 and TRBJ1-2, with D possibly being TRBD1 (5 bases). The CDR3 loop spans 17 amino acids. V gave up 2 bases and J gave up 4 bases, with 20 bases separating them. Germline V CDR1 and CDR2: SGHAT, FQNNGV. The CDR3 bases are TGTGCCAGCAGCTTAATGGCAGGGCGGTTTGGAGGCTATGGCTACACCTTC. Translating gives CASSLMAGRFGGYGYTF. The full variable domain, in which reference TRBV11-2 and TRBJ1-2 provide the parts outside the CDR3, is EAGVAQSPRYKIIEKRQSVAFWCNPISGHATLYWYQQILGQGPKLLIQFQNNGVVDDSQLPKDRFSAERLKGVDSTLKIQPAKLEDSAVYLCASSLMAGRFGGYGYTFGSGTRLTVV.

The chain employs TRBV18 and TRBJ1-4; D unclear. In germline, CDR1 is KGHSH, CDR2 LQKENI. The CDR3 spans 16 residues. Trimming took off 5 bases at V and 4 bases at J, with 17 bases between the two ends. The CDR3 sequence is CASSDYSRQINEKLFF. The CDR3 nucleotides read TGTGCCAGCTCAGATTATTCGAGACAAATTAATGAAAAACTGTTTTTT.

The rearrangement uses TRBV5-1 and TRBJ2-5; 9 bases fit TRBD2. The V gene end was trimmed by 1 base and the J gene end by 5 bases; junction bases not matched to a gene: 6. Germline CDR1 reads SGHRS; CDR2 reads YFSETQ. The length of the CDR3 is 15 residues. The chain's CDR3 is CASSLSAGGRETQYF. The CDR3 nucleotides are TGCGCCAGCAGCTTGTCAGCGGGAGGCCGCGAGACCCAGTACTTC.

This rearrangement joins TRBV2 to TRBJ2-7; 9 bases agree with TRBD1. Germline CDR1 is SNHLY and CDR2 is FYNNEI. The CDR3 loop spans 15 amino acids. Unmatched junction bases numbered 9, after V lost 6 bases and J lost 3 bases. The CDR3 reads CASSEQGALYYEQYF. DNA for the CDR3: TGTGCCAGCAGCGAACAGGGGGCGCTTTACTACGAGCAGTACTTC.

The chain carries TRBV6-1 and TRBJ2-1, with D perhaps matching TRBD1 (7 bases). Germline V lookup: CDR1 MNHNS, CDR2 SASEGT. CDR3 length equals 17 residues. Trimming stripped 4 bases from V and 0 bases from J, with 16 bases between. The CDR3 reads CASSASQGGSSYNEQFF. DNA of the CDR3: TGTGCCAGCAGTGCCTCTCAGGGGGGCAGCTCCTACAATGAGCAGTTCTTC.

V is TRBV5-5 and J is TRBJ1-1; weak D call: TRBD1 (6 bases). The CDR3 consists of 14 residues. The germline V and J ends were trimmed by 2 bases and 0 bases, with 8 bases remaining between them. Germline V CDR1 and CDR2: SGHKS, YYEKEE (reference sequence). The CDR3 sequence: CASSFRDMNTEAFF. Written as DNA, the CDR3 is TGTGCCAGCAGCTTTAGGGACATGAACACTGAAGCTTTCTTT. The complete variable domain, with remaining parts taken from reference TRBV5-5 and TRBJ1-1, reads DAGVTQSPTHLIKTRGQQVTLRCSPISGHKSVSWYQQVLGQGPQFIFQYYEKEERGRGNFPDRFSARQFPNYSSELNVNALLLGDSALYLCASSFRDMNTEAFFGQGTRLTVV.

The chain joins TRBV7-2 to TRBJ1-2; 8 nucleotides line up with TRBD1. Trimming cost V 3 bases and J 4 bases; bases outside gene matches: 1. Germline CDR1 SGHTA, CDR2 FQGNSA. CDR3 size: 13 residues. CDR3 nucleotides: TGTGCCAGCAGCTTGGACAGGGTCTATGGCTACACCTTC. Protein product: CASSLDRVYGYTF.

The chain employs TRBV9 and TRBJ1-2; the D is unclear. Germline V gene lookup returns CDR1 SGDLS and CDR2 YYNGEE. V was cut by 1 base and J by 4 bases, with 8 bases left in between. This CDR3 comprises 13 residues. The CDR3, as DNA: TGTGCCAGCAGCGTAACTGAAACCTATGGCTACACCTTC. It yields the protein CASSVTETYGYTF.

The chain joins TRBV6-5 to TRBJ1-1; 9 bases are shared with TRBD1. After removal of 7 bases from V and 0 bases from J, the junction contained 6 bases not matched to a gene. In germline, CDR1 is MNHEY, CDR2 SVGAGI. This CDR3 has 15 amino acids. The CDR3 protein is CASIPTGGLNTEAFF. The CDR3 DNA sequence: TGTGCCAGCATCCCGACAGGGGGGCTGAACACTGAAGCTTTCTTT.

The chain couples TRBV5-4 to TRBJ2-2, with D possibly TRBD1 on 5 matching bases. The germline V gene encodes CDR1 SGHNT and CDR2 YYREEE (reference sequence). V lost 4 bases and J 1 base, leaving 8 bases between the germline ends. There are 14 residues in the CDR3. Here the CDR3 reads CASSGRVNTGELFF. CDR3 nucleotide sequence: TGTGCCAGCAGCGGCAGGGTGAACACCGGGGAGCTGTTTTTT.

The V and J genes are TRBV5-1 and TRBJ2-5, with 10 bases lining up with TRBD2. The germline CDR1 and CDR2 sequences are SGHRS and YFSETQ. The CDR3 contains 17 residues. V lost 4 bases, J lost 2 bases, and 11 bases stayed unmatched. Here the CDR3 reads CASSRLWTSGVQETQYF. The CDR3 bases are TGCGCCAGCAGCCGCCTATGGACTAGCGGAGTTCAAGAGACCCAGTACTTC. Variable domain in full (rest from reference TRBV5-1 and TRBJ2-5): KAGVTQTPRYLIKTRGQQVTLSCSPISGHRSVSWYQQTPGQGLQFLFEYFSETQRNKGNFPGRFSGRQFSNSRSEMNVSTLELGDSALYLCASSRLWTSGVQETQYFGPGTRLLVL.

This sequence joins TRBV5-1 and TRBJ2-5, with a tentative D call TRBD2 (6 bases). The ends were cut back, 1 base at V and 1 base at J, with 17 bases in the middle. Germline V gene sequence: CDR1 SGHRS, CDR2 YFSETQ. This CDR3 has 17 amino acids. The CDR3 sequence is CASSLSPAAGGQETQYF. In DNA form, the CDR3 reads TGCGCCAGCAGCTTGTCCCCCGCAGCGGGCGGCCAAGAGACCCAGTACTTC.